The following is a T cell receptor (beta chain) sequence with its context. This clone's antigen is unknown. No base-level quality is on record; no much larger clone is a single base apart. Set within a cohort of healthcare workers in London, UK, this nested case-control study involved weekly PCR testing of nasopharyngeal swabs along with blood sampling. Healthcare workers were enrolled in the week of the UK lockdown, from 23 to 31 March 2020, and were followed every week for up to about 16 weeks. This specimen belongs to a study of early T cells in non-severe SARS-CoV-2 infection (dated by TCRdb to the early 2020s). For the wider study: Because TCR sequencing relied on bulk RNA taken from unsorted whole blood, pairing of alpha and beta chains was not possible. Points the paper makes about the study in general: VDJdb matching was skewed toward anti-spike CD8 responses and likely underestimated virus-specific expansions by missing private and CD4 specificities.

To prepare the library, 5' RACE was applied. Sequencing was performed on a NextSeq 500. The TCR library protocol attached unique molecular identifiers to individual cDNA molecules to correct for sequencing error and PCR bias. Both TCR alpha and beta chains were sequenced, and tight co-correlation was observed between alpha and beta sequence abundances in each sample. Per the source publication's procedure: Decombinator V4 was used to annotate the V gene, J gene and CDR3 of the TCR sequences. Expanded TCRs were defined as changing significantly between any two time points under a Poisson model with p below 0.0001. TCR abundances were normalised to the total number of TCRs sequenced per sample and were expressed as counts per million. MAIT TCRs were defined by TRAV1-2 paired with TRAJ12, TRAJ20 or TRAJ33, and iNKT TCRs by TRAV10 paired with TRAJ18. VDJdb, accessed 1 November 2021, was searched for CMV, EBV and SARS-CoV-2 annotated TCRs, with TCRs annotated for multiple antigens excluded. TCRdb cleaned the public reads at Q25 with fastp, built clones with MiXCR and kept in-frame beta chains. Rows matching on CDR3 protein sequence are summarized as one entry with the most common DNA and genes. These V and J calls are TCRdb output, not the study's own analysis. The sample has about 44,000 distinct CDR3 sequences on record, about 25% of them singletons. Clones ranked in the top ten supply around 5% of the sample.

The cysteine opens and the phenylalanine closes a CDR3 of 16 amino acids. The retained sequence is limited to the CDR3, 48 bases, with the frame set at the first base. Looking up the germline V gene (reference sequence) yields CDR1 LGHDT and CDR2 YNNKEL. At the junction V is shortened by 5 bases and J by 8 bases; bases outside the gene matches: 10. This clonotype was sampled from an adult who was a healthcare worker with PCR-confirmed SARS-CoV-2 infection or an uninfected control (not recorded which). The input for sequencing was whole blood, taken at baseline. The chain couples TRBV3-1 to TRBJ2-1; the junction holds 12 bases that match TRBD2. For the CDR3, the sequence is CASSSSGLAGLDEQFF. In nucleotides, the sequence is TGTGCCAGCAGCTCATCGGGACTAGCGGGTCTGGATGAGCAGTTCTTC.